This TCR beta chain comes out of a study of blood T cell repertoires in COVID-19. Study information: Samples of COVID-19 (acute and convalescent) were obtained from the United States, Italy and Spain. PBMCs, B-cell-depleted T cells, or T cells provided the cDNA or gDNA that made up the material.

The CDR3 is 14 amino acids. Per germline, CDR1 SEHNR and CDR2 FQNEAQ (reference sequence). Trimming took 6 bases from V and 10 from J; bases not matched to a gene: 8. Per the original methods: Nucleated cell number was recorded as an estimate derived from reference gene primer amplification. Libraries were prepared by immunoSEQ multiplex PCR; TCRdb keeps only in-frame clonotypes and omits some of them. V and J calls and clone size are as listed in that table; D and trimming were resolved from the DNA. The sample yields tens of thousands of clones, about 83% seen once. This clone was counted between two and nine times.

The sequence came from a man of 80 years or more with active or convalescent COVID-19. The chain employs TRBV7-9 and TRBJ1-6; 8 bases agree with TRBD1. The specimen was peripheral blood. The DNA for the CDR3 is TGTGCCAGCAGTTTGGACAGGGAAAAATCACCCCTCCACTTT. It specifies CASSLDREKSPLHF. Filled out from reference TRBV7-9 and TRBJ1-6, the complete variable domain reads DTGVSQNPRHKITKRGQNVTFRCDPISEHNRLYWYRQTLGQGPEFLTYFQNEAQLEKSRLLSDRFSAERPKGSFSTLEIQRTEQGDSAMYLCASSLDREKSPLHFGNGTRLTVT.